The rows below give T cell receptor beta chains drawn from one sample of a study of cytomegalovirus exposure and HLA in healthy donors. TCRdb's copy holds only in-frame clones and misses some; the assay was immunoSEQ multiplex PCR. The table shows about 36,000 clones, with roughly 69% occurring only once. The sequenced material came from PBMCs. The source is a young man in good health and CMV-seronegative. CDR3s include the opening cysteine and the closing phenylalanine or tryptophan. Fields, in order: clone size, J gene, D gene, V gene, CDR3 protein, CDR3 DNA. D genes are given only for firm matches. The size of a clone is reported for some rows only, either as once, few or many, or as a class for expanded clones.

size: -; J: TRBJ1-5; D: -; V: TRBV7-7; CDR3: CASSILTGLSNQPQHF; DNA: TGTGCTAGCAGCATACTTACAGGGCTAAGCAATCAGCCCCAGCATTTT
size: -; J: TRBJ2-1; D: -; V: TRBV4-1; CDR3: CASSQGLAGITYNEQFF; DNA: TGCGCCAGCAGCCAAGGGCTTGCGGGGATTACCTACAATGAGCAGTTCTTC
size: -; J: TRBJ1-6; D: TRBD1; V: TRBV4-2; CDR3: CASSHPEQGGSPLHF; DNA: TGTGCCAGCAGCCACCCCGAACAGGGGGGATCACCCCTCCACTTT
size: once; J: TRBJ2-7; D: TRBD1; V: TRBV4-2; CDR3: CASSHAGTGNTYEQYF; DNA: TGTGCCAGCAGCCACGCAGGGACAGGCAATACCTACGAGCAGTACTTC
size: few; J: TRBJ2-1; D: TRBD2; V: TRBV6-5; CDR3: CASSYGRGGYNEQFF; DNA: TGTGCCAGCAGTTACGGGCGGGGGGGTTACAATGAGCAGTTCTTC
size: medium-sized; J: TRBJ2-7; D: TRBD1; V: TRBV10-2; CDR3: CASSEPGQGGYEQYF; DNA: TGCGCCAGCAGTGAACCGGGACAGGGGGGATACGAGCAGTACTTC
size: -; J: TRBJ1-5; D: TRBD1; V: TRBV2; CDR3: CASSWDRNSNQPQHF; DNA: TGTGCCAGCAGTTGGGACAGAAATAGCAATCAGCCCCAGCATTTT
size: few; J: TRBJ2-2; D: TRBD2; V: TRBV18; CDR3: CASSPLAGRSGELFF; DNA: TGTGCCAGCTCACCACTAGCGGGAAGGTCCGGGGAGCTGTTTTTT
size: -; J: TRBJ1-2; D: TRBD1; V: TRBV28; CDR3: CASTWTGGYGYTF; DNA: TGTGCCAGCACCTGGACAGGGGGCTATGGCTACACCTTC
size: -; J: TRBJ1-4; D: TRBD1; V: TRBV4-3; CDR3: CASSQTGTGGGKLFF; DNA: TGCGCCAGCAGCCAAACCGGGACAGGGGGCGGAAAACTGTTTTTT
size: -; J: TRBJ2-3; D: -; V: TRBV6-4; CDR3: CASSQLQGTDTQYF; DNA: TGTGCCAGCAGTCAATTACAGGGCACAGATACGCAGTATTTT